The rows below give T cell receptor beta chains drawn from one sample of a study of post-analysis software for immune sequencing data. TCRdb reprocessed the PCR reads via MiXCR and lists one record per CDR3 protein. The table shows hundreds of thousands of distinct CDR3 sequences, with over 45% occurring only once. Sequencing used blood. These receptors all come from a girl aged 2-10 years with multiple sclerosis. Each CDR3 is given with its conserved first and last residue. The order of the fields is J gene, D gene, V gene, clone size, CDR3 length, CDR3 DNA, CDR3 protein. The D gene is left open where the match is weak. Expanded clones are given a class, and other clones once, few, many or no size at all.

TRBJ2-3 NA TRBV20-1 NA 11 TGCAGTTCCAGCCGGACAGATACGCAGTATTTT CSSSRTDTQYF
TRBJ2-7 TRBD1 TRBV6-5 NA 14 TGTGCCAGCAGTTACGGGACAGGGTCTGGAGAGCAGTACTTC CASSYGTGSGEQYF
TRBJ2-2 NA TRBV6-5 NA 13 TGTGCCACAATCGAGGGCGGGGCCGGGGAGCTGTTTTTT CATIEGGAGELFF
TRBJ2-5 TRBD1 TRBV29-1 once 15 TGCAGCGTGCCCGACCGGGACAGGGGGACGGAGACCCAGTACTTC CSVPDRDRGTETQYF
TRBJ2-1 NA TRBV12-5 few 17 TGTGCTAGTGGTTCCTCTACCGGGATACCACGGGGGAATGAGCAGTTCTTC CASGSSTGIPRGNEQFF
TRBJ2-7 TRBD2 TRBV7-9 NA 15 TGTGCCAGCAGCCCAGAGGGGACTAGCTCCCACGAGCAGTACTTC CASSPEGTSSHEQYF
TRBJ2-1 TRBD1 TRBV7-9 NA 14 TGTGCCAGCAGCCAAGCACAGGGGGACAATGAGCAGTTCTTC CASSQAQGDNEQFF
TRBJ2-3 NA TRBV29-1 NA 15 TGCAGCGTTGCATCCCCCCGGAGGGGCACAGATACGCAGTATTTT CSVASPRRGTDTQYF
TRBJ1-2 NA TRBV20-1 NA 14 TGCAGTGCTAGATCCAACAGGTTACCTTATGGCTACACCTTC CSARSNRLPYGYTF
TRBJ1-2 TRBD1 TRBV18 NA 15 TGTGCCAGCTCACCCCGGACAGGGGTCGATTATGGCTACACCTTC CASSPRTGVDYGYTF
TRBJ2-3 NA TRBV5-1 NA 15 TGCGCCAGCAGCCTGGCCCTTACGGGGGTAGATACGCAGTATTTT CASSLALTGVDTQYF
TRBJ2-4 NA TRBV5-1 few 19 TGCGCCAGCAGCTTGGATTTCGCCCCCGGAGTAGGGGCCAAAAACATTCAGTACTTC CASSLDFAPGVGAKNIQYF
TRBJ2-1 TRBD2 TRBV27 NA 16 TGTGCCAGCAGTCTAGCGGGAGGTGCTCTATACAATGAGCAGTTCTTC CASSLAGGALYNEQFF
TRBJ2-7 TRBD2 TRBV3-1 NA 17 TGTGCCAGCAGCCGCACTCCCCTCCTAGCGGGAACGAACGAGCAGTACTTC CASSRTPLLAGTNEQYF
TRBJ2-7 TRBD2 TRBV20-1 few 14 TGCAGTGCTTCGGGGACTAGCGCTCTGTACGAGCAGTACTTC CSASGTSALYEQYF
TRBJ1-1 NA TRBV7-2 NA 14 TGTGCCAGCAGCTTCGGCGGGCTGGGCACTGAAGCTTTCTTT CASSFGGLGTEAFF
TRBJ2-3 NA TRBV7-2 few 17 TGTGCCAGCGGCTTTTCCCCTCCCGGCACTAGCACAGATACGCAGTATTTT CASGFSPPGTSTDTQYF